This TCR beta chain derives from a study of shared clonotypes between healthy human individuals. V was trimmed by 6 bases and J by 4 bases, leaving 9 bases between them. CDR3 length: 12 amino acids. CDR1 is SNHLY, CDR2 FYNNEI, per germline. Profiling relied on immunoSEQ multiplex PCR, and the TCRdb table lists in-frame clones only, not all of them. Among around 1.6 million clones listed, 98% were seen once. Sequencing input: naive CD4+ T cells sorted from blood. The subset is: CD45RA+ positively selected. This chain joins TRBV2 and TRBJ1-2, with D unresolved. The sequence was obtained from a man between 25 and 39 years old in good health. For the CDR3, the DNA is TGTGCCAGCAGGGGCAGGTCCTATGGCTACACCTTC. This sequence encodes CASRGRSYGYTF.